These T cell receptor beta chains were read from a single sample in a study of blood T cells in healthy people across ages. TCRdb used MiXCR to reprocess the 5' RACE reads, holding one entry per CDR3 protein. The sample records some 1.5 million distinct CDR3 sequences, 28% being singletons. Sequencing was performed on blood. The receptors stem from a woman aged 30 to 39 in good health. CDR3s include the opening cysteine and the closing phenylalanine or tryptophan. The D gene is left open where the match is weak. Clone size is stated in some rows and not others, as once, few, many or a class when expanded.

cdr3_length: 12; v_call: TRBV7-2; d_call: .; j_call: TRBJ1-2; clone_size: .; cdr3_aa: CASSSLLEGYTF; cdr3_nt: TGTGCCAGCAGCTCCTTATTGGAGGGCTACACCTTC
cdr3_length: 13; v_call: TRBV20-1; d_call: .; j_call: TRBJ1-2; clone_size: many; cdr3_aa: CSATLEENYGYTF; cdr3_nt: TGCAGTGCTACCCTCGAGGAGAACTATGGCTACACCTTC
cdr3_length: 12; v_call: TRBV6-6; d_call: TRBD2; j_call: TRBJ2-3; clone_size: many; cdr3_aa: CASSPSGGAQYF; cdr3_nt: TGTGCCAGCAGTCCTTCGGGAGGCGCGCAGTATTTT
cdr3_length: 13; v_call: TRBV29-1; d_call: .; j_call: TRBJ2-1; clone_size: few; cdr3_aa: CSVDGGDRREQFF; cdr3_nt: TGCAGCGTTGACGGAGGGGATCGACGGGAGCAGTTCTTC
cdr3_length: 16; v_call: TRBV5-6; d_call: TRBD2; j_call: TRBJ2-7; clone_size: many; cdr3_aa: CASSLAGWTSAYEQYF; cdr3_nt: TGTGCCAGCAGCTTGGCGGGTTGGACTAGCGCCTACGAGCAGTACTTC
cdr3_length: 17; v_call: TRBV5-1; d_call: .; j_call: TRBJ2-7; clone_size: .; cdr3_aa: CASSLSVGRDSYNEQYF; cdr3_nt: TGCGCCAGCAGCTTGTCTGTTGGCAGGGACTCCTACAATGAGCAGTACTTC
cdr3_length: 15; v_call: TRBV6-5; d_call: TRBD1; j_call: TRBJ1-4; clone_size: .; cdr3_aa: CASSNRGWTNEKLFF; cdr3_nt: TGTGCCAGCAGCAACAGGGGGTGGACTAATGAAAAACTGTTTTTT
cdr3_length: 14; v_call: TRBV5-5; d_call: TRBD2; j_call: TRBJ2-5; clone_size: .; cdr3_aa: CATRSGAEWGEQYF; cdr3_nt: TGTGCCACCCGTAGCGGGGCCGAATGGGGGGAGCAGTACTTC
cdr3_length: 15; v_call: TRBV30; d_call: .; j_call: TRBJ2-1; clone_size: once; cdr3_aa: CTWSVSGLAYNEQFF; cdr3_nt: TGTACCTGGAGTGTTTCCGGGTTAGCCTACAATGAGCAGTTCTTC
cdr3_length: 15; v_call: TRBV7-9; d_call: .; j_call: TRBJ1-2; clone_size: .; cdr3_aa: CASSPRESALYCYTF; cdr3_nt: TGTGCCAGCAGCCCCAGGGAATCAGCTCTCTATTGCTACACCTTC
cdr3_length: 14; v_call: TRBV6-2/TRBV6-3; d_call: TRBD1; j_call: TRBJ2-1; clone_size: .; cdr3_aa: CATKPRQGYNEQFF; cdr3_nt: TGTGCCACAAAACCGAGACAGGGGTACAATGAGCAGTTCTTC
cdr3_length: 14; v_call: TRBV7-2; d_call: .; j_call: TRBJ2-1; clone_size: .; cdr3_aa: CASSKGRTVNEQFF; cdr3_nt: TGTGCCAGCAGCAAGGGGCGGACTGTCAATGAGCAGTTCTTC
cdr3_length: 15; v_call: TRBV24-1; d_call: TRBD1; j_call: TRBJ2-1; clone_size: few; cdr3_aa: CATSDRDRAYNEQFF; cdr3_nt: TGTGCCACCAGTGATAGGGACAGGGCCTACAATGAGCAGTTCTTC
cdr3_length: 16; v_call: TRBV12-3/TRBV12-4; d_call: TRBD2; j_call: TRBJ2-7; clone_size: few; cdr3_aa: CASSDGGGPPSYEQYF; cdr3_nt: TGTGCCAGCAGTGATGGGGGAGGGCCTCCCTCCTACGAGCAGTACTTC
cdr3_length: 17; v_call: TRBV7-8; d_call: .; j_call: TRBJ2-1; clone_size: .; cdr3_aa: CASSLDRTVDSYNEQFF; cdr3_nt: TGTGCCAGCAGCTTAGACCGGACGGTCGACTCCTACAATGAGCAGTTCTTC
cdr3_length: 17; v_call: TRBV11-2; d_call: TRBD2; j_call: TRBJ2-1; clone_size: .; cdr3_aa: CASSLLFGREGLNEQFF; cdr3_nt: TGTGCCAGCAGCCTCCTCTTCGGGCGGGAGGGCCTCAATGAGCAGTTCTTC
cdr3_length: 14; v_call: TRBV11-2; d_call: TRBD2; j_call: TRBJ2-1; clone_size: few; cdr3_aa: CASRSGGAYNEQFF; cdr3_nt: TGTGCCAGCAGGAGCGGGGGGGCCTACAATGAGCAGTTCTTC
cdr3_length: 17; v_call: TRBV6-5; d_call: TRBD1; j_call: TRBJ2-7; clone_size: many; cdr3_aa: CASSYSPRRTGGYEQYF; cdr3_nt: TGTGCCAGCAGTTACTCACCCAGGAGGACAGGGGGCTACGAGCAGTACTTC
cdr3_length: 13; v_call: TRBV20-1; d_call: .; j_call: TRBJ2-5; clone_size: .; cdr3_aa: CSAVGQSAETQYF; cdr3_nt: TGCAGTGCTGTTGGACAGTCTGCGGAGACCCAGTACTTC
cdr3_length: 14; v_call: TRBV14; d_call: .; j_call: TRBJ2-1; clone_size: .; cdr3_aa: CASSLWTENNEQFF; cdr3_nt: TGTGCCAGCAGCCTCTGGACAGAAAACAATGAGCAGTTCTTC
cdr3_length: 15; v_call: TRBV19; d_call: TRBD1; j_call: TRBJ2-7; clone_size: .; cdr3_aa: CASSIPGQGLGEQYF; cdr3_nt: TGTGCCAGTAGTATCCCGGGACAGGGTTTGGGCGAGCAGTACTTC
cdr3_length: 12; v_call: TRBV5-1; d_call: .; j_call: TRBJ2-1; clone_size: few; cdr3_aa: CASSPERSEQFF; cdr3_nt: TGCGCCAGCAGCCCCGAAAGGAGTGAGCAGTTCTTC
cdr3_length: 13; v_call: TRBV7-3; d_call: .; j_call: TRBJ2-1; clone_size: .; cdr3_aa: CASSLQTNNEQFF; cdr3_nt: TGTGCCAGCAGCTTGCAGACCAACAATGAGCAGTTCTTC
cdr3_length: 14; v_call: TRBV7-2; d_call: .; j_call: TRBJ2-3; clone_size: few; cdr3_aa: CASSLSQAADTQYF; cdr3_nt: TGTGCCAGCAGCTTATCCCAGGCGGCGGATACGCAGTATTTT
cdr3_length: 14; v_call: TRBV7-9; d_call: .; j_call: TRBJ2-7; clone_size: .; cdr3_aa: CASSSGSRASEQYF; cdr3_nt: TGTGCCAGCAGCTCCGGGTCCCGGGCCTCCGAGCAGTACTTC
cdr3_length: 16; v_call: TRBV6-5; d_call: .; j_call: TRBJ2-3; clone_size: .; cdr3_aa: CASSYSIFRRTDTQYF; cdr3_nt: TGTGCCAGCAGTTACTCGATCTTCCGGCGCACAGATACGCAGTATTTT
cdr3_length: 16; v_call: TRBV3-1; d_call: .; j_call: TRBJ1-4; clone_size: .; cdr3_aa: CASSLRTGTTSEKLFF; cdr3_nt: TGTGCCAGCAGCCTGAGGACCGGGACTACGAGTGAAAAACTGTTTTTT
cdr3_length: 12; v_call: TRBV30; d_call: .; j_call: TRBJ2-7; clone_size: .; cdr3_aa: CAWKATGLEQYF; cdr3_nt: TGTGCCTGGAAGGCGACAGGACTCGAGCAGTACTTC
cdr3_length: 13; v_call: TRBV29-1; d_call: .; j_call: TRBJ1-2; clone_size: .; cdr3_aa: CSVEEGADYGYTF; cdr3_nt: TGCAGCGTTGAGGAGGGAGCGGACTATGGCTACACCTTC
cdr3_length: 20; v_call: TRBV20-1; d_call: TRBD1; j_call: TRBJ2-3; clone_size: .; cdr3_aa: CSARGTDPGQGGTSTDTQYF; cdr3_nt: TGCAGTGCTAGAGGCACAGATCCCGGACAGGGGGGGACTAGCACAGATACGCAGTATTTT
cdr3_length: 13; v_call: TRBV20-1; d_call: .; j_call: TRBJ2-7; clone_size: .; cdr3_aa: CSAPRTDSYEQYF; cdr3_nt: TGCAGTGCTCCTCGGACGGACTCCTACGAGCAGTACTTC
cdr3_length: 16; v_call: TRBV5-1; d_call: .; j_call: TRBJ2-6; clone_size: .; cdr3_aa: CASSLTRPSGANVLTF; cdr3_nt: TGCGCCAGCAGCTTGACCCGTCCCTCTGGGGCCAACGTCCTGACTTTC
cdr3_length: 14; v_call: TRBV5-1; d_call: TRBD1; j_call: TRBJ2-7; clone_size: .; cdr3_aa: CASGSGQGTYEQYF; cdr3_nt: TGCGCCAGCGGCTCGGGACAGGGAACCTACGAGCAGTACTTC
cdr3_length: 13; v_call: TRBV6-2/TRBV6-3; d_call: .; j_call: TRBJ2-5; clone_size: many; cdr3_aa: CASSHPLRETQYF; cdr3_nt: TGTGCCAGCAGCCACCCATTGCGGGAGACCCAGTACTTC
cdr3_length: 16; v_call: TRBV15; d_call: .; j_call: TRBJ2-1; clone_size: .; cdr3_aa: CATSRDSPVSYNEQFF; cdr3_nt: TGTGCCACCAGCAGAGATTCGCCAGTTTCCTACAATGAGCAGTTCTTC
cdr3_length: 14; v_call: TRBV28; d_call: .; j_call: TRBJ2-5; clone_size: few; cdr3_aa: CASRGGRGLETQYF; cdr3_nt: TGTGCCAGCAGGGGAGGAAGGGGGCTAGAGACCCAGTACTTC
cdr3_length: 15; v_call: TRBV4-2; d_call: .; j_call: TRBJ2-7; clone_size: many; cdr3_aa: CASSQTPGSSYEQYF; cdr3_nt: TGTGCCAGCAGCCAGACCCCTGGCAGCTCCTACGAGCAGTACTTC
cdr3_length: 17; v_call: TRBV28; d_call: .; j_call: TRBJ2-5; clone_size: few; cdr3_aa: CASSLGWGRGSQETQYF; cdr3_nt: TGTGCCAGCAGTTTGGGCTGGGGCAGGGGCTCCCAAGAGACCCAGTACTTC
cdr3_length: 13; v_call: TRBV6-5; d_call: .; j_call: TRBJ2-1; clone_size: .; cdr3_aa: CASSPTAQGRQFF; cdr3_nt: TGTGCCAGCAGCCCCACGGCCCAGGGAAGGCAGTTCTTC
cdr3_length: 14; v_call: TRBV9; d_call: .; j_call: TRBJ1-2; clone_size: few; cdr3_aa: CASSVGSVDYGYTF; cdr3_nt: TGTGCCAGCAGCGTAGGTTCAGTCGACTATGGCTACACCTTC
cdr3_length: 13; v_call: TRBV9; d_call: .; j_call: TRBJ2-1; clone_size: few; cdr3_aa: CASSAGLRTEQFF; cdr3_nt: TGTGCCAGCAGCGCCGGTCTAAGGACTGAGCAGTTCTTC
cdr3_length: 16; v_call: TRBV15; d_call: TRBD2; j_call: TRBJ2-1; clone_size: .; cdr3_aa: CATSRPGLAADNEQFF; cdr3_nt: TGTGCCACCAGCAGACCGGGACTAGCGGCCGACAATGAGCAGTTCTTC
cdr3_length: 13; v_call: TRBV6-2/TRBV6-3; d_call: .; j_call: TRBJ2-3; clone_size: few; cdr3_aa: CACTRDGGDTQYF; cdr3_nt: TGTGCCTGCACTCGGGACGGGGGAGATACGCAGTATTTT
cdr3_length: 12; v_call: TRBV20-1; d_call: .; j_call: TRBJ2-3; clone_size: .; cdr3_aa: CSARLLGDTQYF; cdr3_nt: TGCAGTGCTAGACTCCTAGGGGATACGCAGTATTTT
cdr3_length: 14; v_call: TRBV5-1; d_call: .; j_call: TRBJ2-3; clone_size: once; cdr3_aa: CASSARTVTDTQYF; cdr3_nt: TGCGCCAGCAGCGCCCGGACAGTCACAGATACGCAGTATTTT
cdr3_length: 17; v_call: TRBV4-3; d_call: TRBD2; j_call: TRBJ2-1; clone_size: .; cdr3_aa: CASSQDWGLAGGNEQFF; cdr3_nt: TGCGCCAGCAGCCAAGATTGGGGGCTAGCGGGAGGGAATGAGCAGTTCTTC
cdr3_length: 14; v_call: TRBV12-3/TRBV12-4; d_call: TRBD2; j_call: TRBJ2-3; clone_size: few; cdr3_aa: CASSFSGTEDTQYF; cdr3_nt: TGTGCCAGCAGTTTTAGCGGGACTGAAGATACGCAGTATTTT
cdr3_length: 11; v_call: TRBV28; d_call: .; j_call: TRBJ2-1; clone_size: .; cdr3_aa: CASERWNEQFF; cdr3_nt: TGTGCCAGCGAGAGGTGGAATGAGCAGTTCTTC
cdr3_length: 12; v_call: TRBV9; d_call: .; j_call: TRBJ1-2; clone_size: many; cdr3_aa: CASSTNNYGYTF; cdr3_nt: TGTGCCAGCAGCACAAATAACTATGGCTACACCTTC
cdr3_length: 14; v_call: TRBV6-2/TRBV6-3; d_call: .; j_call: TRBJ2-5; clone_size: .; cdr3_aa: CASSYDGGLETQYF; cdr3_nt: TGTGCCAGCAGTTACGATGGGGGCTTGGAGACCCAGTACTTC
cdr3_length: 15; v_call: TRBV18; d_call: .; j_call: TRBJ2-6; clone_size: .; cdr3_aa: CASSLQSPGANVLTF; cdr3_nt: TGTGCCAGCTCACTCCAGTCACCTGGGGCCAACGTCCTGACTTTC
cdr3_length: 17; v_call: TRBV6-1; d_call: .; j_call: TRBJ2-7; clone_size: few; cdr3_aa: CASSRKGSGKSRDEQYF; cdr3_nt: TGTGCCAGCAGCCGAAAAGGCTCTGGAAAATCTCGGGACGAGCAGTACTTC
cdr3_length: 14; v_call: TRBV7-9; d_call: TRBD2; j_call: TRBJ2-3; clone_size: many; cdr3_aa: CASSLGLAGDTQYF; cdr3_nt: TGTGCCAGCAGCTTGGGACTAGCGGGAGATACGCAGTATTTT
cdr3_length: 12; v_call: TRBV19; d_call: TRBD2; j_call: TRBJ2-1; clone_size: .; cdr3_aa: CASVSGSYEQFF; cdr3_nt: TGTGCCAGTGTTAGCGGGAGCTATGAGCAGTTCTTC
cdr3_length: 14; v_call: TRBV6-2/TRBV6-3; d_call: .; j_call: TRBJ2-7; clone_size: many; cdr3_aa: CASSYGGVSYEQYF; cdr3_nt: TGTGCCAGCAGTTATGGCGGGGTGTCCTACGAGCAGTACTTC
cdr3_length: 17; v_call: TRBV24-1; d_call: TRBD2; j_call: TRBJ2-2; clone_size: once; cdr3_aa: CATSALRAGANTGELFF; cdr3_nt: TGTGCCACCAGTGCCCTACGAGCGGGGGCGAACACCGGGGAGCTGTTTTTT
cdr3_length: 11; v_call: TRBV20-1; d_call: .; j_call: TRBJ2-7; clone_size: many; cdr3_aa: CSARASYEQYF; cdr3_nt: TGCAGTGCTAGAGCCTCCTACGAGCAGTACTTC
cdr3_length: 12; v_call: TRBV12-5; d_call: .; j_call: TRBJ2-7; clone_size: .; cdr3_aa: CASGLSRHEQYF; cdr3_nt: TGTGCTAGTGGTTTGAGTAGGCACGAGCAGTACTTC
cdr3_length: 14; v_call: TRBV2; d_call: .; j_call: TRBJ2-5; clone_size: many; cdr3_aa: CASRGNEYQETQYF; cdr3_nt: TGTGCCAGCAGAGGGAATGAGTACCAAGAGACCCAGTACTTC
cdr3_length: 12; v_call: TRBV6-2/TRBV6-3; d_call: .; j_call: TRBJ2-7; clone_size: .; cdr3_aa: CASNRDAYEQYF; cdr3_nt: TGTGCCAGCAACCGGGACGCCTACGAGCAGTACTTC